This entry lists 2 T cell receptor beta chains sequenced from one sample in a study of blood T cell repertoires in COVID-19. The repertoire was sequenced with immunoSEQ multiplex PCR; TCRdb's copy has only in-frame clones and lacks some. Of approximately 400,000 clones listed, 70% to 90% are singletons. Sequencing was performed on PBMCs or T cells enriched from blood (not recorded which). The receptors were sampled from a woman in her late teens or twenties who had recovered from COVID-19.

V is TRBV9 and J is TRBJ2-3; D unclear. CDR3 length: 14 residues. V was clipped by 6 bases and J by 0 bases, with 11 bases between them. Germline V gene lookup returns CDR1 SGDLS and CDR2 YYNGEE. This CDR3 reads CASNSWSSTDTQYF. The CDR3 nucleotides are TGTGCCAGCAATTCTTGGAGTAGCACAGATACGCAGTATTTT.

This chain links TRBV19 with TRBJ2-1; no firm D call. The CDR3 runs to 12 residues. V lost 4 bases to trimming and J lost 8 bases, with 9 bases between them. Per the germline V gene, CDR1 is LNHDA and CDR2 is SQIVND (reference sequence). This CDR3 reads CASSKREDEQFF. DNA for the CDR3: TGTGCCAGTAGTAAGCGAGAGGATGAGCAGTTCTTC.